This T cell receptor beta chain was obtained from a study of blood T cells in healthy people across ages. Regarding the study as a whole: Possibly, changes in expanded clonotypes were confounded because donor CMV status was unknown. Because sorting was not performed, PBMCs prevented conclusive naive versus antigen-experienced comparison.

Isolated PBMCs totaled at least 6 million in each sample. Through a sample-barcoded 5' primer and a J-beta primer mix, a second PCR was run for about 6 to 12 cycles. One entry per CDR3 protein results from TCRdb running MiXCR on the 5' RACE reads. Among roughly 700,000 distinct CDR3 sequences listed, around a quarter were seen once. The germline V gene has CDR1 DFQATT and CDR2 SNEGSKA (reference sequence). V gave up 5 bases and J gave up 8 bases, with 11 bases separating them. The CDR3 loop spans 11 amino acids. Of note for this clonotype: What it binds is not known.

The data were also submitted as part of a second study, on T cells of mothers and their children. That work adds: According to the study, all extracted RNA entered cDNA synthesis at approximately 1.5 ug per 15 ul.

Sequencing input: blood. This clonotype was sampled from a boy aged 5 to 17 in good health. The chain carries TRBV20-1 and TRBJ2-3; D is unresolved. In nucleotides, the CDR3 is TGCAGTGCTCCTTTTCGTGGTACGCAGTATTTT. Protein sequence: CSAPFRGTQYF.